This TCR beta chain stems from a study of blood T cell repertoires in COVID-19 (dated by TCRdb to about 2020). At the level of the whole study: The collaborator samples originated in the United States, Italy and Spain and spanned the acute and convalescent phases of COVID-19. The prospective study material was composed of cDNA or gDNA derived from T cells, B-cell-depleted T cells, or PBMCs. The dataset comprised deeply sampled blood TCRbeta repertoires from subjects exposed to, actively infected with, or recovered from COVID-19. The repertoires were released in a freely available public database meant as a resource for research on the immune response to SARS-CoV-2. Samples were obtained from the ongoing ImmuneRACE study (first 160 participants) and from 1,254 subjects provided by 6 global collaborators. The sample metadata nearly always contained a de-identified subject ID, COVID-19 status, age in years and sex. Where available, HLA class I and class II types were taken from metadata supplied by the sample provider and were not determined by assay-based typing.

The immunoSEQ Assay, a bias-controlled multiplex PCR, was used to amplify TCRbeta CDR3 regions from genomic DNA. Per the original workflow: The number of nucleated cells in each sample was estimated by amplification of reference gene primers within the assay. To quantify the absolute abundance of each unique TCRbeta CDR3 rearrangement, sequence reads were collapsed and filtered. For each sample, productive Simpson clonality was calculated as the square root of Simpson's diversity index across productive rearrangements. TCRdb mirrors the immuneACCESS table, restricted to in-frame sequences. Some clones are absent from its copies; in checked studies, under half trace to an unresolved V gene, and the reason for the others is unknown. V and J calls and clone size follow that table, whereas D and trimming were derived from the DNA. This sample comprises around 94,000 clones, roughly 80% of them detected only once. The ten largest make up about 20% of the sample.

The paper's findings and limits, for the study overall: How much clinical and demographic metadata was included differed by source and by participant, and the metadata was provided uncurated.

Comments on this clone: Which antigen it targets is not known. No base qualities exist here, and no much larger clone lies one base off it.

Each collaborating institution followed its own protocols to collect whole blood in K2EDTA tubes. For TCRbeta analysis, collaborator samples were shipped as frozen whole blood, as isolated PBMCs, or as DNA extracted from either sample type. Material: peripheral blood. The clonotype comes from a human donor in a cohort sampled during active COVID-19.

The CDR3 has the sequence CASSRRGPNYGYTF. The DNA sequence reads TGTGCCAGCAGCCGCAGGGGGCCTAACTATGGCTACACCTTC. This chain joins TRBV28 to TRBJ1-2, and TRBD1 aligns with 8 junction nucleotides. V ends up 6 bases short and J 0 bases short, with an unmatched junction base count of 3. In the germline V gene, CDR1 corresponds to MDHEN and CDR2 to SYDVKM. There are 14 amino acids in the CDR3, from cysteine to phenylalanine inclusive. The CDR3 DNA has 42 bases and is translated from base 1.